A single sample is the source of the 31 T cell receptor beta chains below, sequenced in a study of blood T cell repertoires in COVID-19. The repertoire was sequenced with immunoSEQ multiplex PCR; TCRdb's copy has only in-frame clones and lacks some. In the table there are about 120,000 clones, 85% of which are singletons. Sequencing input: peripheral blood. These receptor sequences come from a man in his 60s with acute or convalescent COVID-19.

This clone was counted only a few times. V gene TRBV28 combines with J gene TRBJ2-1; 13 nucleotides match TRBD2. The CDR3 runs to 16 residues. The V gene end was trimmed by 5 bases and the J gene end by 5 bases; junction bases not matched to a gene: 6. The germline CDR1 and CDR2 sequences are MDHEN and SYDVKM. Written as DNA, the CDR3 is TGTGCCAGCAGTCAGACTAGCGGGAGGCTGAACAATGAGCAGTTCTTC. Translated: CASSQTSGRLNNEQFF.

The chain recombines TRBV13 with TRBJ2-1, with D possibly matching TRBD2 (5 bases). The CDR3 spans 13 residues. The germline V and J ends were trimmed by 5 bases and 9 bases, with 14 bases remaining between them. Per the germline V gene, CDR1 is PRHDT and CDR2 is FYEKMQ (reference sequence). The CDR3 DNA is TGTGCCAGCAGCGAAACTAGTTTCGGTGAGCAGTTCTTC. Amino acid sequence: CASSETSFGEQFF. Full variable domain (outside the CDR3, taken from reference TRBV13 and TRBJ2-1): AAGVIQSPRHLIKEKRETATLKCYPIPRHDTVYWYQQGPGQDPQFLISFYEKMQSDKGSIPDRFSAQQFSDYHSELNMSSLELGDSALYFCASSETSFGEQFFGPGTRLTVL.

The V call is TRBV2, the J call TRBJ2-7; TRBD2 matches at 11 bases. This CDR3 spans 16 amino acids. J lost 7 bases, V lost 2 bases, and 10 bases had no gene match. Germline V gene data show CDR1 as SNHLY and CDR2 as FYNNEI. CDR3 sequence: CASSERGTSGGGEQYF. As DNA, the CDR3 is TGTGCCAGCAGTGAAAGGGGGACTAGCGGTGGAGGAGAGCAGTACTTC.

The V gene is TRBV4-3, the J gene TRBJ2-2; 9 nucleotides line up with TRBD1. Per germline, CDR1 LGHNA and CDR2 YSLEER. Trimming at V came to 4 bases and at J to 3 bases, leaving 6 bases not matched to a gene. The CDR3 contains 16 residues. The CDR3 region has the DNA TGCGCCAGCAGCCGCCCCCGGGACAGGGACACCGGGGAGCTGTTTTTT. Amino acids: CASSRPRDRDTGELFF.

This chain connects TRBV6-2 or TRBV6-3 to TRBJ1-2; D is possibly TRBD1 (5 bases). Trimming removed 5 bases from V and 1 base from J, with 5 bases in between. The CDR3 is made up of 12 amino acids. CDR1 and CDR2 from the germline V gene are MNHEY and SVGEGT. CDR3: CASSDSNYGYTF. CDR3 in DNA: TGTGCCAGCAGTGACAGTAACTATGGCTACACCTTC.

The gene calls are TRBV5-1 and TRBJ2-1; TRBD1 might be the D (6 bases). Germline values: CDR1 SGHRS, CDR2 YFSETQ. With 7 bases removed from V and 6 bases from J, the gap between germline ends came to 17 bases. CDR3 size: 14 residues. DNA for the CDR3: TGCGCCAGCCAGGTGGGGGCTCCCCTCAATGAGCAGTTCTTC. Amino acids: CASQVGAPLNEQFF. Full variable domain (rest looked up from reference TRBV5-1 and TRBJ2-1): KAGVTQTPRYLIKTRGQQVTLSCSPISGHRSVSWYQQTPGQGLQFLFEYFSETQRNKGNFPGRFSGRQFSNSRSEMNVSTLELGDSALYLCASQVGAPLNEQFFGPGTRLTVL.

The V and J genes are TRBV19 and TRBJ2-3, with D possibly matching TRBD2 (5 bases). Germline-derived CDR1 and CDR2 are LNHDA and SQIVND (reference sequence). V gave up 3 bases and J gave up 4 bases, with 8 bases separating them. This CDR3 contains 13 residues. For the CDR3, the DNA is TGTGCCAGTAGTATGAGGCGGGCAGATACGCAGTATTTT. It encodes CASSMRRADTQYF.

V is TRBV7-6 and J is TRBJ2-7; 8 bases are shared with TRBD2. The ends lost 5 bases at V and 4 bases at J; junction bases unmatched: 4. Germline V gives CDR1 SGHVS, CDR2 FNYEAQ. The CDR3 covers 13 residues. CDR3 bases: TGTGCCAGCAGCCCGGGACTAGTTTACGAGCAGTACTTC. Protein product: CASSPGLVYEQYF. Full variable domain (rest looked up from reference TRBV7-6 and TRBJ2-7): GAGVSQSPRYKVTKRGQDVALRCDPISGHVSLYWYRQALGQGPEFLTYFNYEAQQDKSGLPNDRFSAERPEGSISTLTIQRTEQRDSAMYRCASSPGLVYEQYFGPGTRLTVT.

The V gene is TRBV11-2, the J gene TRBJ2-3, with D perhaps TRBD2 (5 bases). CDR3 size: 16 residues. V lost 0 bases, J lost 1 base, and 11 bases lay in between. Per the germline V gene, CDR1 is SGHAT and CDR2 is FQNNGV. CDR3 sequence (DNA): TGTGCCAGCAGCTTAGATCAGAAGCGGCGCACAGATACGCAGTATTTT. Protein sequence: CASSLDQKRRTDTQYF.

The V gene is TRBV19, the J gene TRBJ1-2, with 11 nucleotides matching TRBD1. The CDR3 covers 14 residues. The junction had 5 bases not matched to a gene; V was cut back by 6 bases and J by 5 bases. Looked up from germline, CDR1 is LNHDA and CDR2 is SQIVND (reference sequence). CDR3 bases: TGTGCCAGTAGGGGGACAGGGGGAAGGTATGGCTACACCTTC. It is translated as CASRGTGGRYGYTF.

The V and J genes are TRBV18 and TRBJ1-1, with a possible D match to TRBD1 (6 bases). Germline lookup yields CDR1 KGHSH and CDR2 LQKENI. V lost 6 bases and J 6 bases, leaving 11 bases between the germline ends. The CDR3 extends over 12 amino acids. For the CDR3, the DNA is TGTGCCAGCTCCACAGGGCATCCTGAAGCTTTCTTT. This translates into CASSTGHPEAFF. Looking up the rest from reference TRBV18 and TRBJ1-1 gives the full variable domain: NAGVMQNPRHLVRRRGQEARLRCSPMKGHSHVYWYRQLPEEGLKFMVYLQKENIIDESGMPKERFSAEFPKEGPSILRIQQVVRGDSAAYFCASSTGHPEAFFGQGTRLTVV.

The rearrangement links TRBV28 to TRBJ1-2; 7 positions match TRBD1. Trimming took 6 bases from V and 7 from J; bases not matched to a gene: 5. Germline lookup yields CDR1 MDHEN and CDR2 SYDVKM. This CDR3 region has 12 residues. CDR3 in DNA: TGTGCCAGCAGACTACAGGGGTTTGGCTACACCTTC. Translation: CASRLQGFGYTF.

The V gene is TRBV24-1, the J gene TRBJ2-5, with D unresolved. The V end lost 9 bases, the J end lost 5 bases, and 12 bases lay between the germline ends. This CDR3 has 12 amino acids. From germline, CDR1 is KGHDR and CDR2 SFDVKD. In DNA form, the CDR3 reads TGTGCCACCGGTCGTGGTCGGGAGACCCAGTACTTC. This codes for CATGRGRETQYF.

The chain links TRBV10-1 to TRBJ2-1; 14 bases line up with TRBD2. The CDR3 is 15 residues long. With 0 bases clipped from V and 11 bases from J, the junction kept 3 bases outside the gene matches. Per germline, CDR1 WNHNN and CDR2 SYGVQD (reference sequence). The CDR3 nucleotides read TGCGCCAGCAGTGAGTCGGGGACTAGCGGGAGTAAGCAGTTCTTC. This sequence encodes CASSESGTSGSKQFF.

V usage is TRBV5-3 and J usage is TRBJ1-1; TRBD1 aligns across 10 bases. TRBV5-3 carries the ORF label, with uncertain function. This CDR3 has 18 amino acids. The junction had 10 bases not matched to a gene; V was cut back by 1 base and J by 1 base. CDR3 amino acids: CARSLSDRGERANTEAFF. The CDR3 DNA reads TGTGCCAGAAGCTTGTCGGACAGGGGGGAACGTGCGAACACTGAAGCTTTCTTT.

This CDR3 reads CASSLVSGNTGELFF. In DNA form, the CDR3 reads TGTGCCAGCAGCTTAGTTAGCGGGAACACCGGGGAGCTGTTTTTT. This chain uses TRBV7-2 with TRBJ2-2; tentative D call: TRBD2 (6 bases). The length of the CDR3 is 15 residues. CDR1 is SGHTA, CDR2 FQGNSA, per germline. V lost 1 base and J 1 base, leaving 7 bases between the germline ends.

The chain couples TRBV2 to TRBJ2-1; 13 bases align to TRBD2. Germline V gene lookup returns CDR1 SNHLY and CDR2 FYNNEI. The CDR3 covers 14 residues. V shed 6 bases, J shed 10 bases, and the junction held 6 bases outside the gene matches. The DNA of the CDR3 is TGTGCCAGCAGGGAATGGACTAGCGGGGGAGAGCAGTTCTTC. Its translation is CASREWTSGGEQFF.

The V call is TRBV28, the J call TRBJ1-2, with TRBD1 identical over 8 bases. The CDR3 has 16 amino acids. Germline V gene data show CDR1 as MDHEN and CDR2 as SYDVKM. The junction had 9 bases not matched to a gene; V was cut back by 5 bases and J by 1 base. CDR3 loop: CASSTQWDRSNYGYTF. For the CDR3, the DNA is TGTGCCAGCAGTACCCAATGGGACAGGAGTAACTATGGCTACACCTTC.

V and J are TRBV7-3 and TRBJ1-2; D is undetermined. The germline gives CDR1 SGHTA, CDR2 FQGTGA. Trimming took off 1 base at V and 6 bases at J, with 9 bases between the two ends. The length of the CDR3 is 13 residues. CDR3 region: CASSLNLRDGYTF. The CDR3 DNA reads as TGTGCCAGCAGCTTAAACTTGAGGGATGGCTACACCTTC. Looking up the rest from reference TRBV7-3 and TRBJ1-2 gives the full variable domain: GAGVSQTPSNKVTEKGKYVELRCDPISGHTALYWYRQSLGQGPEFLIYFQGTGAADDSGLPNDRFFAVRPEGSVSTLKIQRTERGDSAVYLCASSLNLRDGYTFGSGTRLTVV.

The chain employs TRBV6-2 or TRBV6-3 and TRBJ1-2; D may be TRBD1 (5 bases). Germline CDR1 and CDR2: MNHEY and SVGEGT. The CDR3 has 14 amino acids. V gave up 0 bases and J gave up 6 bases, with 11 bases separating them. This CDR3 reads CASSYSGHSNGYTF. The CDR3 nucleotides are TGTGCCAGCAGTTACTCGGGGCACAGCAATGGCTACACCTTC.

The chain joins TRBV27 to TRBJ1-6, with unresolved D. Germline CDR1 reads MNHEY; CDR2 reads SMNVEV (reference sequence). V gave up 3 bases and J gave up 9 bases, with 15 bases separating them. This CDR3 comprises 15 residues. The DNA of the CDR3 is TGTGCCAGCAGTTTCGGGCAGGAGAGGGTTTCACCCCTCCACTTT. This translates into CASSFGQERVSPLHF.

This clone has more than one count but fewer than ten. This rearrangement joins TRBV7-6 to TRBJ1-2; 10 positions match TRBD1. Germline trimming cut 6 bases from V and 4 bases from J; bases unmatched to any gene: 17. The CDR3 covers 18 residues. The germline V gene encodes CDR1 SGHVS and CDR2 FNYEAQ. The CDR3 loop is CASSPRDRGGPLGYGYTF. CDR3 coding DNA: TGTGCCAGCAGTCCCCGGGACAGGGGAGGTCCTTTAGGCTATGGCTACACCTTC. Full variable domain (missing parts from reference TRBV7-6 and TRBJ1-2): GAGVSQSPRYKVTKRGQDVALRCDPISGHVSLYWYRQALGQGPEFLTYFNYEAQQDKSGLPNDRFSAERPEGSISTLTIQRTEQRDSAMYRCASSPRDRGGPLGYGYTFGSGTRLTVV.

About this clone: Other DNA sequences in this sample translate to the same CDR3. This chain joins TRBV9 and TRBJ2-5, with D perhaps TRBD2 (5 bases). Germline V gene sequence: CDR1 SGDLS, CDR2 YYNGEE. V was clipped by 0 bases and J by 5 bases, with 8 bases between them. The CDR3 covers 13 residues. In DNA, the CDR3 is TGTGCCAGCAGCGTAGTGGGCGGGGAGACCCAGTACTTC. Its translation: CASSVVGGETQYF.

The chain is built from TRBV7-3 and TRBJ2-1, with 10 bases lining up with TRBD2. This CDR3 contains 18 residues. V lost 4 bases and J lost 6; bases outside the gene matches: 15. CDR1 is SGHTA and CDR2 is FQGTGA in the germline V gene. The CDR3 nucleotides are TGTGCCAGCAGCTCCCGACCCCCTCTAGCGGGAGTAGCCAATGAGCAGTTCTTC. Translated, it gives CASSSRPPLAGVANEQFF.

This sequence joins TRBV28 and TRBJ2-5, with unresolved D. Looked up from germline, CDR1 is MDHEN and CDR2 is SYDVKM. Trimming left V 5 bases short and J 5 bases short, with 9 bases between. This CDR3 has 12 amino acids. The CDR3 DNA is TGTGCCAGCAGTCCTACGAGGGAGACCCAGTACTTC. Amino acid sequence: CASSPTRETQYF.

The genes are TRBV7-3 and TRBJ2-2; 13 nucleotides align to TRBD2. V trimming: 6 bases; J trimming: 4 bases; junction bases outside the gene matches: 11. Germline values: CDR1 SGHTA, CDR2 FQGTGA. The length of the CDR3 is 18 residues. CDR3 loop: CASRRTSGRAVGTGELFF. The CDR3 DNA reads as TGTGCCAGCAGAAGAACTAGCGGGAGGGCGGTGGGCACCGGGGAGCTGTTTTTT.

The chain has TRBV19 and TRBJ2-1; 7 nucleotides match TRBD2. There are 14 residues in the CDR3. Germline assignment: CDR1 LNHDA and CDR2 SQIVND (reference sequence). V dropped 7 bases and J dropped 5; count of bases not matched to a gene: 8. CDR3 protein: CASTVGTIHNEQFF. In DNA, the CDR3 is TGTGCCAGTACAGTCGGGACTATACACAATGAGCAGTTCTTC.

This clone was found once. V gene TRBV4-3 combines with J gene TRBJ2-1, with TRBD1 matching over 7 bases. CDR3 length: 17 residues. Per germline, CDR1 LGHNA and CDR2 YSLEER. V lost 0 bases and J lost 1; bases outside the gene matches: 6. In nucleotides, the CDR3 is TGCGCCAGCAGCCAAGATTACCGCAGGGGGTCCTACAATGAGCAGTTCTTC. Amino acid sequence: CASSQDYRRGSYNEQFF.

The genes are TRBV24-1 and TRBJ2-7, with D perhaps matching TRBD1 (6 bases). This CDR3 contains 17 residues. Deletions cut 4 bases from V and 2 bases from J, with 20 bases between. Germline V lookup: CDR1 KGHDR, CDR2 SFDVKD. DNA for the CDR3: TGTGCCACCAGTGAGAACGGACAGTTTTTAATCCCCTACGAGCAGTACTTC. Its translation is CATSENGQFLIPYEQYF.

V usage is TRBV7-2 and J usage is TRBJ1-6; 8 bases match TRBD1. Germline CDR1 and CDR2: SGHTA and FQGNSA. J was trimmed by 11 bases and V by 5 bases; bases with no gene match: 14. The CDR3 is made up of 16 amino acids. CDR3 sequence reads: CASSLGTGLGLPPLHF. CDR3 nucleotide sequence: TGTGCCAGCAGCCTGGGGACAGGACTGGGTCTACCACCCCTCCACTTT.

The chain employs TRBV19 and TRBJ2-2, with D possibly matching TRBD1 (5 bases). Looked up from germline, CDR1 is LNHDA and CDR2 is SQIVND (reference sequence). The ends were cut back, 2 bases at V and 4 bases at J, with 8 bases in the middle. This CDR3 spans 14 amino acids. CDR3: CASSIQGTTGELFF. CDR3 in DNA: TGTGCCAGTAGTATACAGGGCACCACCGGGGAGCTGTTTTTT.